A single sample gave rise to the 5 T cell receptor beta chains below, sequenced in a study of cytomegalovirus exposure and HLA in healthy donors. The PCR ran on 60 Vbeta and 13 Jbeta primers. Repertoires were generated with immunoSEQ multiplex PCR, while TCRdb's copy carries only in-frame clones and drops some. The sample includes 160,000 or so clones, around 83% seen only once; the top ten take around 8%. The sample consisted of PBMCs. These receptor sequences come from a male donor in good health and CMV-seropositive.

This sequence joins TRBV19 and TRBJ1-1; D possibly corresponds to TRBD1 (6 bases). Germline-derived CDR1 and CDR2 are LNHDA and SQIVND (reference sequence). The CDR3 runs 16 residues. Between the trimmed V and J ends, which lost 1 base and 3 bases, there was a span of 15 bases. The CDR3: CASSIGGGASDTEAFF. As DNA, the CDR3 is TGTGCCAGTAGTATAGGTGGGGGCGCGTCGGACACTGAAGCTTTCTTT.

CDR3 loop: CASRPRGEAAGELFF. CDR3 nucleotide sequence: TGTGCCAGCAGGCCCAGAGGAGAAGCCGCCGGGGAGCTGTTTTTT. The chain employs TRBV25-1 and TRBJ2-2; no clear D gene. Between the trimmed V and J ends, which lost 6 bases and 6 bases, there was a span of 17 bases. From germline, CDR1 is MGHDK and CDR2 SYGVNS. The CDR3 covers 15 residues.

The V call is TRBV4-3, the J call TRBJ2-7; 8 nucleotides line up with TRBD1. V gave up 0 bases and J gave up 2 bases; unmatched junction bases: 9. Germline-derived CDR1 and CDR2 are LGHNA and YSLEER. This CDR3 spans 17 amino acids. The CDR3 DNA reads as TGCGCCAGCAGCCAAGATCTTCAGACAGGGGAGGCCTACGAGCAGTACTTC. As protein: CASSQDLQTGEAYEQYF.

The V call is TRBV6-6, the J call TRBJ1-1; D remains unclear. V shed 6 bases and J shed 4 bases, with 12 bases lying between them. This CDR3 region has 13 residues. CDR1 is MNHNY and CDR2 is SVGAGI in the germline V gene (reference sequence). CDR3 loop: CASRMEAGTEAFF. CDR3 nucleotide sequence: TGTGCCAGCAGGATGGAAGCGGGCACTGAAGCTTTCTTT.

This clone was counted a single time. The chain recombines TRBV29-1 with TRBJ1-1; TRBD1 might be the D (5 bases). Per the germline V gene, CDR1 is SQVTM and CDR2 is ANQGSEA. The CDR3 totals 11 residues. Trimming removed 8 bases from V and 1 base from J, with 8 bases in between. CDR3 coding DNA: TGCAGCCTGGGGGGGAACACTGAAGCTTTCTTT. Its translation: CSLGGNTEAFF.